This TCR beta chain stems from a study of blood T cells in healthy people across ages. Study-wide results and caveats: There was a strong correlation between TCR beta diversity and naive T cell percentage.

Combining a sample-barcoded 5' primer with a J-beta primer mix, a second PCR ran for roughly 6 to 11 cycles. MiXCR, run by TCRdb on the 5' RACE reads, gives a single entry per CDR3 protein. The sample shows fewer than 800,000 distinct CDR3 sequences, just under 25% of them seen only once. Remarks on this clonotype: Antigen: not known.

CDR1 is SGHRS, CDR2 YFSETQ, per germline. The trim removed 1 base at V and 4 bases at J, leaving 6 bases unmatched. The CDR3 covers 16 residues. The data also belong to a second study, concerning T cells of mothers and their children.

Sample: blood. The receptor's source is a boy aged 5-17 years in good health. This chain connects TRBV5-1 to TRBJ2-5, with 11 bases aligning to TRBD2. The CDR3 nucleotides read TGCGCCAGCAGCTTGACTAGCGGGAGAGGGGGAGAGACCCAGTACTTC. Its translation is CASSLTSGRGGETQYF.